Below, one TCR beta chain is given with its context. Antigen specificity is unknown. The record originates from a study of CD4+ T cells in melanoma. Whole-study findings and limits: Reportedly, melanoma neoantigen-specific CD4+ T cells showed varied differentiation states. CD8+ T cell, macrophage and B cell function reportedly correlated with neoantigen-specific CD4+ T cells.

Here immunoSEQ multiplex PCR was the method, and the copy in TCRdb shows in-frame clones only, minus some. Seen here are 15,000 to 20,000 clones, 81% observed once, and the top ten hold about 4.9%. The CDR3 has 16 amino acids. V was shortened by 3 bases and J by 0 bases, with 16 bases between the two germline ends. Germline lookup yields CDR1 SGHRS and CDR2 YFSETQ. The chain joins TRBV5-1 to TRBJ2-7; D is undetermined. This receptor was taken from a human donor with melanoma. The sequenced sample was cells from a culture (not recorded whether cultured in vitro). The chain's CDR3 is CASSSRIFSSSYEQYF. In nucleotides, the CDR3 is TGCGCCAGCAGCTCCAGAATATTTTCGAGCTCCTACGAGCAGTACTTC.